Listed below are T cell receptor beta chains from one sample, sequenced in a study of regulatory T cells in long-lasting Graves disease. MiXCR, run by TCRdb on the multiplex PCR reads, gives a single entry per CDR3 protein. The sample consists of about 610,000 distinct CDR3 sequences, about 15% of them appearing once. This same sample was also part of a study on T cells in Graves' hyperthyroidism and ophthalmopathy.

The sequencing here drew on peripheral blood mononuclear cells (PBMCs), taken at new diagnosis, from a patient treated with antithyroid drugs. These TCRs come from a man younger than 30 with Graves disease. The CDR3 runs from the conserved cysteine through the conserved F or W. A D gene is named only where the DNA matches it firmly. Only some rows state a clone size, as once, few, many or a class for expanded clones.

cdr3_nt cdr3_aa j_call v_call d_call clone_size cdr3_length
TGTGCCAGCACCTTAGGCAGGGGAAGATGGAATGAGCAGTTCTTC CASTLGRGRWNEQFF TRBJ2-1 TRBV6-1 NA many 15
TGTGCCAGCAGCTTCGGGGGGCAGGGTAGCCCTGAAGCTTTCTTT CASSFGGQGSPEAFF TRBJ1-1 TRBV6-1 NA many 15
TGTGCCAGCAGCTCGAGACTAGCGGGAGCCTCCGAGCAGTACTTC CASSSRLAGASEQYF TRBJ2-7 TRBV7-2 TRBD2 many 15
TGTGCCAGCAGCTTAGCGATAGTAGCTTCCCAGGGGTACGAGCAGTACTTC CASSLAIVASQGYEQYF TRBJ2-7 TRBV7-2 NA once 17
TGTGCCAGCAGGAGGACAGGTGACTCTGGAAACACCATATATTTT CASRRTGDSGNTIYF TRBJ1-3 TRBV6-1 TRBD1 many 15
TGTGCCAGCAGCGCCGGGGCCTATAGCAATCAGCCCCAGCATTTT CASSAGAYSNQPQHF TRBJ1-5 TRBV7-9 NA NA 15
TGTGCCAGCAGCGTAGTCGCATCCGGGACAGATACGCAGTATTTT CASSVVASGTDTQYF TRBJ2-3 TRBV9 NA many 15
TGTGCCAGCAGTCTACAGGGGACGAATCAGCCCCAGCATTTT CASSLQGTNQPQHF TRBJ1-5 TRBV27 TRBD1 many 14
TGTGCCAGCAGCAGGACAGGGGGCAATCAGCCCCAGCATTTT CASSRTGGNQPQHF TRBJ1-5 TRBV6-2/TRBV6-3 TRBD1 many 14
TGTGCCAGCAGCTTGACAGCGGGAGGGCCGGTTGGCGAGCAGTACTTC CASSLTAGGPVGEQYF TRBJ2-7 TRBV7-9 TRBD2 many 16
TGCAGTGCTAGACGTGTACAGGCAGGGCCAAGAGCTTTCTTT CSARRVQAGPRAFF TRBJ1-1 TRBV20-1 NA many 14
TGTGCCAGCAGCCCCCAGATGGATTCAACTAATGAAAAACTGTTTTTT CASSPQMDSTNEKLFF TRBJ1-4 TRBV7-8 NA few 16
TGTGCCAGCAGCCCCGGGACAGGGAGAAGTGGGGCCAACGTCCTGACTTTC CASSPGTGRSGANVLTF TRBJ2-6 TRBV28 TRBD1 many 17
TGTGCCAGCAGTTTGTGGGGGGAGAGGGGCTACGAGCAGTACTTC CASSLWGERGYEQYF TRBJ2-7 TRBV27 NA many 15
TGTGCCAGCCCTGGACAGACCGGGGAGCTGTTTTTT CASPGQTGELFF TRBJ2-2 TRBV5-8 NA few 12
TGTGCCAGCAGCTTAGGCGACCACAGTCGCGGCTTCCAAGAGACCCAGTACTTC CASSLGDHSRGFQETQYF TRBJ2-5 TRBV7-9 NA many 18
TGTGCCAGCAGAGAGGGGGCTCGTTTGGAAGGCTACACCTTC CASREGARLEGYTF TRBJ1-2 TRBV6-2/TRBV6-3 TRBD1 many 14
TGTGCCAGCATCACCCTCTTGGGGGAGAATGAGCAGTTCTTC CASITLLGENEQFF TRBJ2-1 TRBV28 NA many 14
TGCAGCGTTCCCCCGGCGGGACTAGCGGGAGTTGTTACGCAGTATTTT CSVPPAGLAGVVTQYF TRBJ2-3 TRBV29-1 TRBD2 once 16
TGCAGTACTAGTTCAGGAGCCTACGAGCAGTACTTC CSTSSGAYEQYF TRBJ2-7 TRBV20-1 NA NA 12
TGTGCCAGCAATGCCCGGGGGGCAGCCAATCAGCCCCAGCATTTT CASNARGAANQPQHF TRBJ1-5 TRBV6-1 NA few 15
TGTGCCAGCACCCACAGCTCGGAGAGAGTAAGTCAGCCCCAGCATTTT CASTHSSERVSQPQHF TRBJ1-5 TRBV2 NA NA 16
TGCAGTGCTAGCCCCATACAAGCGGCTGACAATGAGCAGTTCTTC CSASPIQAADNEQFF TRBJ2-1 TRBV20-1 NA many 15
TGTGCCAGTAGTGAGTACCAGGGCACAGATACGCAGTATTTT CASSEYQGTDTQYF TRBJ2-3 TRBV19 NA NA 14